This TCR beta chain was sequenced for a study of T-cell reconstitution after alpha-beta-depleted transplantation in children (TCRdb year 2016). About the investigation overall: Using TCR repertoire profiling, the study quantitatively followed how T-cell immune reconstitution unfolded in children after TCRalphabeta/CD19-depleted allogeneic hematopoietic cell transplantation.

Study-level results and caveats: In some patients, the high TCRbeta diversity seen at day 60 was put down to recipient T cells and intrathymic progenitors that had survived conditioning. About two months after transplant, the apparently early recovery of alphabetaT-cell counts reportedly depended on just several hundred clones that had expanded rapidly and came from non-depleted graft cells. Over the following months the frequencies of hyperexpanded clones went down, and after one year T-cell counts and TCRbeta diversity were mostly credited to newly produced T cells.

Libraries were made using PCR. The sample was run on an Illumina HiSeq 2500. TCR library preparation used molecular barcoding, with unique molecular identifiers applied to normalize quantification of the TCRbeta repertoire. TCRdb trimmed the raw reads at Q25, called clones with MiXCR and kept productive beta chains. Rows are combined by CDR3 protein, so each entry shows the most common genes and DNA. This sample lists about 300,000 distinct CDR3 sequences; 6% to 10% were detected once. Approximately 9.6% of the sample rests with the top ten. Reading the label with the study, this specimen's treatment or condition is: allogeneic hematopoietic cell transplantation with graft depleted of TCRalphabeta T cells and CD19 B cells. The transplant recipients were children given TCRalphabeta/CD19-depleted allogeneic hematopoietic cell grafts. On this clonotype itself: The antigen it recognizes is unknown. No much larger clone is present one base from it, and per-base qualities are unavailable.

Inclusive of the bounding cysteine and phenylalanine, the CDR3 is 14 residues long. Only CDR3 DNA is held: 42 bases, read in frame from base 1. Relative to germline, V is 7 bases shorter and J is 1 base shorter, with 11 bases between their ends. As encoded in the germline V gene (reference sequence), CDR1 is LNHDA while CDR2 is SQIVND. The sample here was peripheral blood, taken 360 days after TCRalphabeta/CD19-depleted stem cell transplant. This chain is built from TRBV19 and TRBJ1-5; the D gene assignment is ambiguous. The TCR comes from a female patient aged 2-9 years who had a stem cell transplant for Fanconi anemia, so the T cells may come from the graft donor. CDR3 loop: CASKVPGSNQPQHF. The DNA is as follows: TGTGCCAGTAAGGTCCCAGGAAGCAATCAGCCCCAGCATTTT.